This T cell receptor (beta chain) was documented in a study of blood T cell repertoires in COVID-19. Study summary: COVID-19 samples, acute and convalescent, were from the United States, Italy and Spain. From T cells, B-cell-depleted T cells, or PBMCs came the material, which was cDNA or gDNA.

Germline V gene sequence: CDR1 GTSNPN, CDR2 SVGIG (reference sequence). The CDR3 is 11 residues long. V was cut by 4 bases and J by 0 bases, with 2 bases left in between. Under the authors' procedure: Estimated nucleated cell counts came from reference gene primer amplification. Sequencing used immunoSEQ multiplex PCR; TCRdb keeps in-frame clones, though not all of them. That table is the source of V, J and clone size, and D and trimming were worked out from the DNA. The sample has roughly 240,000 clones, about 86% seen once. The sequencing sample was made of peripheral blood. The genes are TRBV30 and TRBJ2-3; D unclear. The TCR was taken from a woman aged 25-40 years who had recovered from COVID-19. CDR3 coding DNA: TGTGCCTGGACGAGCACAGATACGCAGTATTTT. Its protein product is CAWTSTDTQYF.